This T cell receptor beta chain was obtained from a study of CD8 T cells in Susac syndrome. When the RNA was reverse transcribed, random hexamers were used with an input of roughly 0.5 to 1 ug. TCRdb re-derived calls from the immunoSEQ multiplex PCR reads in MiXCR, one entry per CDR3 protein. The data show about 71,000 distinct CDR3 sequences, 96% seen once. The CDR3 is 15 amino acids. The V and J ends lost 3 bases and 5 bases respectively, with 16 bases between them. CDR1 is MNHNS and CDR2 is SASEGT in the germline V gene. Negative isolation yielded CD8+ and CD4+ T cells; FACS enriched TEMRA cells. Sequenced sample: CD4+ T cells from PBMCs. The V and J genes are TRBV6-1 and TRBJ2-5, with a possible D match to TRBD2 (7 bases). The TCR comes from a human donor with multiple sclerosis. This chain's CDR3 is CASSEMSGGEETQYF. In DNA, the CDR3 is TGTGCCAGCAGTGAGATGTCGGGGGGCGAGGAGACCCAGTACTTC.